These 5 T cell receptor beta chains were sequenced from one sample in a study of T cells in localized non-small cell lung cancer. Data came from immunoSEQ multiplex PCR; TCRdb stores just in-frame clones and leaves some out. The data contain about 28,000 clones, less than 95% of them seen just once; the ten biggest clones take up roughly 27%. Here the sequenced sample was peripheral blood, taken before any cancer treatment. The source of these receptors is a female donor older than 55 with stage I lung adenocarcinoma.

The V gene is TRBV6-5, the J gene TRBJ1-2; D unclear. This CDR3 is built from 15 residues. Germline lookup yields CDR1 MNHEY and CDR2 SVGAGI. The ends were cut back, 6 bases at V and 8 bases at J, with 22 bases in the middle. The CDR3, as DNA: TGTGCCAGCAGGCCATCTCGGACGGCCCTACGGGGCTACACCTTC. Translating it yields CASRPSRTALRGYTF.

The CDR3 sequence: CASSFADRVLTGANVLTF. DNA for the CDR3: TGCGCCAGCAGCTTCGCGGACAGGGTACTTACTGGGGCCAACGTCCTGACTTTC. This chain uses TRBV5-1 with TRBJ2-6; 8 nucleotides align to TRBD1. This CDR3 region has 18 residues. Germline lookup yields CDR1 SGHRS and CDR2 YFSETQ. V trimming: 2 bases; J trimming: 2 bases; junction bases outside the gene matches: 9.

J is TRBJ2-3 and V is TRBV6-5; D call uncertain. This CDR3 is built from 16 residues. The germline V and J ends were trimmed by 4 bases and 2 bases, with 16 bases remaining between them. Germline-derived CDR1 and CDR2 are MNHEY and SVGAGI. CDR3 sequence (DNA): TGTGCCAGCAGTTCTCTTTCGGGCGGTTACACAGATACGCAGTATTTT. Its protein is CASSSLSGGYTDTQYF.

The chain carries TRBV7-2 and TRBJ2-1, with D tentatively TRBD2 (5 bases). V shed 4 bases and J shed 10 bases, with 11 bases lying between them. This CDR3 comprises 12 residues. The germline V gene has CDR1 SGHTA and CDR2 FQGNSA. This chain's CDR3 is CASSSAGGEQFF. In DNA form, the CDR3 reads TGTGCCAGCAGCTCGGCGGGCGGCGAGCAGTTCTTC.

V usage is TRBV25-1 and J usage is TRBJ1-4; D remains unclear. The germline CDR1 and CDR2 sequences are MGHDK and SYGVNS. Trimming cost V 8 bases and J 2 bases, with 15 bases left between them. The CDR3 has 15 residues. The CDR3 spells CASATRFGTNEKLFF. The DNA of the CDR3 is TGTGCCAGCGCGACTCGATTTGGCACTAATGAAAAACTGTTTTTT. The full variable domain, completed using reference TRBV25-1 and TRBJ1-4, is EADIYQTPRYLVIGTGKKITLECSQTMGHDKMYWYQQDPGMELHLIHYSYGVNSTEKGDLSSESTVSRIRTEHFPLTLESARPSHTSQYLCASATRFGTNEKLFFGSGTQLSVL.